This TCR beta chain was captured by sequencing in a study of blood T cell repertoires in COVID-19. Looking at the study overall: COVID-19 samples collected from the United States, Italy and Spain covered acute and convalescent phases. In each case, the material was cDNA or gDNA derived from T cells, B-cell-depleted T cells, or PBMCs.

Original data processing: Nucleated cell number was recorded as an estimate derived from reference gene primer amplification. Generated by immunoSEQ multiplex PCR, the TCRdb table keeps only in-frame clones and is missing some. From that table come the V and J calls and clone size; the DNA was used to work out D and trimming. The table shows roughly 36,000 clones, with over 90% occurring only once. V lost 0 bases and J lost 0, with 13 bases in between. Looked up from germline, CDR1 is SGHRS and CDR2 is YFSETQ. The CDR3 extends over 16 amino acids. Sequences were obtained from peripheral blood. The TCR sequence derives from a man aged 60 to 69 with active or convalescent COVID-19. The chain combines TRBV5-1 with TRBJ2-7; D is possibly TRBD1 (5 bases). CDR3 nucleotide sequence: TGCGCCAGCAGCTTGGGGGGAAATCAGGGCTCCTACGAGCAGTACTTC. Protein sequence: CASSLGGNQGSYEQYF.